This T cell receptor beta chain was observed in a study of T-cell reconstitution after alpha-beta-depleted transplantation in children. The library targeted TCRbeta and was prepared with unique molecular identifiers. TCRdb analysed the PCR reads with MiXCR anew, one entry per CDR3 protein. The sample consists of 500,000 or so distinct CDR3 sequences, about 33% of them appearing once. The origin of this receptor is a human donor who donated a stem cell graft to a child with aplastic anemia. This sample comprised PBMCs from the stem cell graft donor, obtained from the stem cell graft.

The DNA of the CDR3 is TGTGCCATCAGTGGCGGGAGGGCCCTCAATGAGCAGTTCTTC. As protein: CAISGGRALNEQFF. The chain employs TRBV10-3 and TRBJ2-1; 9 bases agree with TRBD2. CDR3 length: 14 amino acids. CDR1 is ENHRY and CDR2 is SYGVKD in the germline V gene. Trimming took 4 bases from V and 6 from J; bases not matched to a gene: 4.